The sequence of this T cell receptor beta chain was determined in a study of PD-1 blockade in classical Hodgkin lymphoma. As for the study in general: Patients received nivolumab 3 mg/kg intravenously every 2 weeks.

Profiling relied on immunoSEQ multiplex PCR, and the TCRdb table lists in-frame clones only, not all of them. The data contain around 93,000 clones, more than 70% of them seen just once; the ten biggest clones take up 8% to 9.5%. The time point here: cycle 4 day 1 (C4D1), after more than five weeks of nivolumab. Every one of the patients relapsed after autologous stem cell transplantation (brentuximab vedotin exposure was variable). Deletions cut 0 bases from V and 4 bases from J, with 11 bases between. This CDR3 spans 15 amino acids. Germline CDR1 SGHAT, CDR2 FQNNGV. The sample was peripheral blood mononuclear cells (PBMCs), taken before the fourth cycle of nivolumab. The chain carries TRBV11-2 and TRBJ2-3, with a weak D call TRBD2 (6 bases). The clonotype comes from a human donor with classical Hodgkin lymphoma. CDR3 bases: TGTGCCAGCAGCTTAGATATTGGCGGGGCAGATACGCAGTATTTT. Its protein product is CASSLDIGGADTQYF.